The 3 T cell receptor beta chains presented below share a single source sample, sequenced in a study of blood T cell repertoires in COVID-19. The data were produced by immunoSEQ multiplex PCR, yet TCRdb's version contains in-frame clones alone and is incomplete. The sample records approximately 140,000 clones, 70% to 90% being singletons. Specimen: peripheral blood. These TCRs come from a man between 65 and 85 years old with active COVID-19.

V is TRBV28 and J is TRBJ2-2; a possible D gene is TRBD2 (6 bases). The V and J ends lost 7 bases and 2 bases respectively, with 17 bases between them. The germline V gene has CDR1 MDHEN and CDR2 SYDVKM. This CDR3 has 16 amino acids. The CDR3 nucleotides are TGTGCCAGCAAGCTAGCGCGACACCTCAACACCGGGGAGCTGTTTTTT. Its protein is CASKLARHLNTGELFF. The full variable domain, completed using reference TRBV28 and TRBJ2-2, is DVKVTQSSRYLVKRTGEKVFLECVQDMDHENMFWYRQDPGLGLRLIYFSYDVKMKEKGDIPEGYSVSREKKERFSLILESASTNQTSMYLCASKLARHLNTGELFFGEGSRLTVL.

The DNA for the CDR3 is TGTGCCAGTAGTATAAGGCGGGACACTGAAGCTTTCTTT. As protein: CASSIRRDTEAFF. The rearrangement uses TRBV19 and TRBJ1-1; no clear D gene. From germline, CDR1 is LNHDA and CDR2 SQIVND (reference sequence). This CDR3 spans 13 amino acids. V was shortened by 2 bases and J by 3 bases, with 7 bases between the two germline ends.

J is TRBJ2-7 and V is TRBV7-2; 7 nucleotides align to TRBD2. The germline V gene encodes CDR1 SGHTA and CDR2 FQGNSA. The CDR3 spans 16 residues. V lost 5 bases, J lost 2 bases, and 12 bases stayed unmatched. The CDR3 sequence is CASSNVGLVLAYEQYF. The CDR3 nucleotides read TGTGCCAGCAGCAACGTTGGACTAGTTCTCGCCTACGAGCAGTACTTC.